Each of the 15 T cell receptor beta chains below was sequenced from the same sample in a study of blood T cell repertoires in COVID-19. The table came from immunoSEQ multiplex PCR; TCRdb's copy has only in-frame clones and leaves some out. The sample lists approximately 85,000 clones; approximately 80% were seen once. Sequenced: peripheral blood. Receptors originate from a woman aged 70 to 79 with active or convalescent COVID-19.

The chain links TRBV7-8 to TRBJ1-4; 11 positions agree with TRBD1. V dropped 0 bases and J dropped 10; count of bases not matched to a gene: 4. The germline V gene encodes CDR1 SGHVS and CDR2 FQNEAQ. The CDR3 is made up of 15 amino acids. CDR3 DNA sequence: TGTGCCAGCAGCTTAGCCGGGACAGGGGGTGGAAAACTGTTTTTT. This sequence encodes CASSLAGTGGGKLFF.

This chain joins TRBV4-1 and TRBJ1-5; a weak D match, TRBD1 (5 bases). Trimming shortened V by 2 bases and J by 4 bases, and 18 bases separated the two germline ends. Germline V gene lookup returns CDR1 MGHRA and CDR2 YSYEKL. The CDR3 length is 17 residues. CDR3 region: CASSQRFDRASNQPQHF. CDR3 nucleotides: TGCGCCAGCAGCCAACGGTTCGACAGAGCTTCTAATCAGCCCCAGCATTTT.

This clone showed up just once. The chain links TRBV5-1 to TRBJ1-4; TRBD1 might be the D (6 bases). Trimming stripped 1 base from V and 7 bases from J, with 14 bases between. This CDR3 is built from 15 residues. Germline assignment: CDR1 SGHRS and CDR2 YFSETQ. As DNA, the CDR3 is TGCGCCAGCAGCTTGAGCAGGGGTTTGGGTGAAAAACTGTTTTTT. This sequence encodes CASSLSRGLGEKLFF.

This clone was seen a few times. The chain links TRBV7-9 to TRBJ1-1; no clear D gene. CDR3 length equals 11 residues. Germline loops: CDR1 SEHNR, CDR2 FQNEAQ (reference sequence). V was pared by 10 bases and J by 2 bases, with 8 bases between. CDR3 nucleotide sequence: TGTGCCACGGAGTCTAACACTGAAGCTTTCTTT. Its translation is CATESNTEAFF.

The rearrangement links TRBV11-2 to TRBJ2-7, with 7 nucleotides matching TRBD1. From germline, CDR1 is SGHAT and CDR2 FQNNGV. Trimming at V came to 2 bases and at J to 0 bases, leaving 10 bases not matched to a gene. CDR3 length: 17 residues. The CDR3 reads CASSLPNRRDSSYEQYF. CDR3 nucleotide sequence: TGTGCCAGCAGCTTACCGAATCGACGGGACAGCTCCTACGAGCAGTACTTC.

This chain uses TRBV19 with TRBJ2-3; D perhaps matches TRBD2 (6 bases). There are 16 residues in the CDR3. Germline CDR1 and CDR2: LNHDA and SQIVND (reference sequence). V lost 5 bases and J lost 1, with 16 bases in between. This CDR3 reads CASSPRGILGTDTQYF. Written as DNA, the CDR3 is TGTGCCAGTAGTCCTCGCGGGATACTTGGCACAGATACGCAGTATTTT. The full variable domain, with the rest looked up from reference TRBV19 and TRBJ2-3, is DGGITQSPKYLFRKEGQNVTLSCEQNLNHDAMYWYRQDPGQGLRLIYYSQIVNDFQKGDIAEGYSVSREKKESFPLTVTSAQKNPTAFYLCASSPRGILGTDTQYFGPGTRLTVL.

The chain carries TRBV7-2 and TRBJ2-7, with D perhaps TRBD2 (5 bases). The CDR3 is made up of 16 amino acids. V dropped 1 base and J dropped 0 bases, with 13 bases sitting between them. In germline, CDR1 is SGHTA, CDR2 FQGNSA. In DNA, the CDR3 is TGTGCCAGCAGCTTAGATAGTTCGGGGATCTCCTACGAGCAGTACTTC. This translates into CASSLDSSGISYEQYF.

The CDR3 bases are TGTGCCAGCTCACCGGTCACTAGCGGAAGCTCCTACAATGAGCAGTTCTTC. Protein: CASSPVTSGSSYNEQFF. The chain uses TRBV18 and TRBJ2-1; TRBD2 matches at 8 bases. CDR1 is KGHSH and CDR2 is LQKENI in the germline V gene. The V gene end was trimmed by 3 bases and the J gene end by 0 bases; junction bases not matched to a gene: 7. The CDR3 runs to 17 residues.

V and J are TRBV5-1 and TRBJ2-3; 9 bases agree with TRBD2. Germline V gene data show CDR1 as SGHRS and CDR2 as YFSETQ. There are 16 residues in the CDR3. Germline trimming cut 4 bases from V and 5 bases from J; bases unmatched to any gene: 11. DNA of the CDR3: TGCGCCAGCAGCCTGCAGGGACTAGCTTCGGAAGATACGCAGTATTTT. Its protein product is CASSLQGLASEDTQYF.

The chain's CDR3 is CASSLAPRGQGADYGYTF. The CDR3 DNA reads TGTGCCAGCAGCTTAGCACCCCGGGGACAGGGGGCGGACTATGGCTACACCTTC. The V and J genes are TRBV7-8 and TRBJ1-2; 12 bases are shared with TRBD1. Germline CDR1 reads SGHVS; CDR2 reads FQNEAQ. With 0 bases clipped from V and 3 bases from J, the junction kept 8 bases outside the gene matches. The CDR3 runs to 18 residues. Using reference TRBV7-8 and TRBJ1-2 for the parts outside the CDR3, the full variable domain is GAGVSQSPRYKVAKRGQDVALRCDPISGHVSLFWYQQALGQGPEFLTYFQNEAQLDKSGLPSDRFFAERPEGSVSTLKIQRTQQEDSAVYLCASSLAPRGQGADYGYTFGSGTRLTVV.

V is TRBV2 and J is TRBJ2-5; 9 positions agree with TRBD1. The CDR3 runs to 15 residues. After removal of 4 bases from V and 3 bases from J, the junction contained 6 bases not matched to a gene. Germline values: CDR1 SNHLY, CDR2 FYNNEI. CDR3 sequence: CASSGDRVKEETQYF. The DNA for the CDR3 is TGTGCCAGCAGTGGGGACAGGGTAAAGGAAGAGACCCAGTACTTC.

This chain links TRBV11-2 with TRBJ2-3; 9 bases line up with TRBD2. Germline CDR1 and CDR2: SGHAT and FQNNGV. The CDR3 has 15 amino acids. Trimming took 1 base from V and 7 from J; bases not matched to a gene: 6. CDR3 amino acids: CASSLGRGGAYTQYF. In DNA, the CDR3 is TGTGCCAGCAGCTTAGGGCGGGGGGGCGCATATACGCAGTATTTT. Together with reference TRBV11-2 and TRBJ2-3, the CDR3 gives the full variable domain: EAGVAQSPRYKIIEKRQSVAFWCNPISGHATLYWYQQILGQGPKLLIQFQNNGVVDDSQLPKDRFSAERLKGVDSTLKIQPAKLEDSAVYLCASSLGRGGAYTQYFGPGTRLTVL.

This sequence joins TRBV5-1 and TRBJ1-2; 7 bases line up with TRBD1. Looked up from germline, CDR1 is SGHRS and CDR2 is YFSETQ. The CDR3 has 15 residues. The J segment lost 6 bases and the V segment lost 4 bases, leaving 12 bases of the junction unmatched. CDR3 loop: CASSPLGGGANGYTF. The DNA for the CDR3 is TGCGCCAGCAGCCCCCTAGGAGGGGGCGCAAATGGCTACACCTTC.

The V call is TRBV27, the J call TRBJ1-1; no firm D call. This CDR3 comprises 12 residues. Deletions cut 11 bases from V and 8 bases from J, with 18 bases between. The germline V gene encodes CDR1 MNHEY and CDR2 SMNVEV (reference sequence). CDR3 residues: CAAKAGLPEAFF. The CDR3, as DNA: TGTGCCGCCAAGGCAGGCCTCCCAGAAGCTTTCTTT.

The gene calls are TRBV1 and TRBJ2-1; the table's D call of TRBD2 was not tested on the DNA. TRBV1 is marked as a pseudogene. This CDR3 is built from 15 residues. In DNA form, the CDR3 reads TGCACCAGCAGCCAAGGGACTAGCGGGGACAATGAGCAGTTCTTC. Encoded protein: CTSSQGTSGDNEQFF.